The source of this T cell receptor (beta chain) is a study of identical twins. General study findings and limits: Its conclusions, products of cross-sectional statistical analysis, did not come from following the same donors.

Worth noting for this clonotype: Its specificity is unknown.

Template switching, a step in the protocol, added a universal primer site, and cDNA carried unique molecular identifiers. TCRdb passed the 5' RACE reads through MiXCR, listing each CDR3 protein once. The data hold 350,000 to 450,000 distinct CDR3 sequences, with about 18% observed a single time. This CDR3 has 14 residues. V dropped 2 bases and J dropped 2 bases, with 9 bases sitting between them. Germline-derived CDR1 and CDR2 are MNHEY and SVGAGI. Sequencing was carried out using naive T cells sorted from blood. The sequence came from a man aged 45-60 years in good health. The chain couples TRBV6-5 to TRBJ2-5, with D uncertain. The chain's CDR3 is CASSYGSSQETQYF. The CDR3 DNA sequence: TGTGCCAGCAGTTACGGGTCTTCTCAAGAGACCCAGTACTTC.